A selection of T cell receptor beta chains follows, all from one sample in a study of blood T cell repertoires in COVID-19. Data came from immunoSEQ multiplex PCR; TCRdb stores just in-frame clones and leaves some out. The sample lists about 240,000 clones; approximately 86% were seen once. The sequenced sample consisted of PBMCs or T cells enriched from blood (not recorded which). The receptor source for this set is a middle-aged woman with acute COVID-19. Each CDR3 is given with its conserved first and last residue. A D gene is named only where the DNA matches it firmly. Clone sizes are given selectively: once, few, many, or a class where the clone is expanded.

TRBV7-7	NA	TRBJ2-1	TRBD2	TGTGCTAGCAGCTTAGGTCCGACTAGCGGGGCGCTAACCTCCTACAATGAGCAGTTCTTC	CASSLGPTSGALTSYNEQFF
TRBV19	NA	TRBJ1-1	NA	TGTGCCAGTAGTATAGGTCAAAACACTGAAGCTTTCTTT	CASSIGQNTEAFF
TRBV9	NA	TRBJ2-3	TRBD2	TGTGCCAGCAGCAAACTAGCGGGAGGCGGTGATACGCAGTATTTT	CASSKLAGGGDTQYF
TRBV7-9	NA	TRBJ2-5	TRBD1	TGTGCCAGCAGCTCAGCCGGACAGGGTTGGGAGACCCAGTACTTC	CASSSAGQGWETQYF
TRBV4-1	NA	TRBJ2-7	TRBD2	TGCGCCAGCAGCCAAGAGCTTGTCCGGGAGGGCCGCTACGAGCAGTACTTC	CASSQELVREGRYEQYF
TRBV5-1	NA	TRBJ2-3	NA	TGCGCCAGCAGCTTGATGCTAGTCGGTGCTACAGATACGCAGTATTTT	CASSLMLVGATDTQYF
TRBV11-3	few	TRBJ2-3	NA	TGTGCCAGCAGCTTAGAGACATTCCCAAATACGCAGTATTTT	CASSLETFPNTQYF
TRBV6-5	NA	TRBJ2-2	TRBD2	TGTGCCAGCCGCAGGGTTCGGCTAGCGGGAGGAGAGCTGTTTTTT	CASRRVRLAGGELFF
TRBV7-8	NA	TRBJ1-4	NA	TGTGCCAGCAGCTTAGTTCGACAGAACTTTGAAAAACTGTTTTTT	CASSLVRQNFEKLFF
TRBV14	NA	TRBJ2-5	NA	TGTGCCAGCAGCCAAGATCGGGGTCGGTTAGAGACCCAGTACTTC	CASSQDRGRLETQYF
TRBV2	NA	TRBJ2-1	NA	TGTGCCAGCAGTCCTTACAGGGCGAGCTCCTACAATGAGCAGTTCTTC	CASSPYRASSYNEQFF
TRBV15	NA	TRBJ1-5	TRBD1	TGTGCCACCAGCAGGGGGACAGGGAACAATCGGCCCCAGCATTTT	CATSRGTGNNRPQHF
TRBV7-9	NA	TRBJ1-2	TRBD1	TGTGCCAGCAGCCCTAGGGGACAGGGTCTTGGTCTTGGCTACACCTTC	CASSPRGQGLGLGYTF
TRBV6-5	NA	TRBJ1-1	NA	TGTGCCAGCAGTTACTACAGCAAGAACACTGAAGCTTTCTTT	CASSYYSKNTEAFF
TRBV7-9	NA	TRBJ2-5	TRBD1	TGTGCCAGCAGCTCGTCATTGAGGGCAGGGGGAAAGGAGACCCAGTACTTC	CASSSSLRAGGKETQYF
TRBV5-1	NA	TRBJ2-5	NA	TGCGCCAGCAGCTCCCACTTCGGGGAGACCCAGTACTTC	CASSSHFGETQYF
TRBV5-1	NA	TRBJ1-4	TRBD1	TGCGCCAGCAGCTTGGATACAGGGGAGGAAAAACTGTTTTTT	CASSLDTGEEKLFF
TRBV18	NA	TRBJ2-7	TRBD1	TGTGCCAGCTCACCAGCCGGGACAGGATACGAGCAGTACTTC	CASSPAGTGYEQYF
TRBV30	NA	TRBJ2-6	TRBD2	TGTGCCTGGAACTTCGGGGGGGTTTCTGGGGCCAACGTCCTGACTTTC	CAWNFGGVSGANVLTF
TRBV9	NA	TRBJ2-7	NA	TGTGCCAGCAGCGTAGAACCCGTCAGGGGTAACTACGAGCAGTACTTC	CASSVEPVRGNYEQYF
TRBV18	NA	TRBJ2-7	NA	TGTGCCAGCTCACCGTCACAGAAGAGCTCCTACGAGCAGTACTTC	CASSPSQKSSYEQYF
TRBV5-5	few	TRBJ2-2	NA	TGTGCCAGCAGCGGGCAGGCCCGACTAGTATCCGGGGAGCTGTTTTTT	CASSGQARLVSGELFF
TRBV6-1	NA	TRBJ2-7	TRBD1	TGTGCCAGCAGTGAAATCTTGTGGGACAGGACTTACGAGCAGTACTTC	CASSEILWDRTYEQYF
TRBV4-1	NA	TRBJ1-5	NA	TGCGCCAGCAGCCAAGATACCCAGGTACGAAGCAATCAGCCCCAGCATTTT	CASSQDTQVRSNQPQHF
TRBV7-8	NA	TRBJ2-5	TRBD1	TGTGCCAGCAGCCTCGACAGGGGCGAGACCCAGTACTTC	CASSLDRGETQYF
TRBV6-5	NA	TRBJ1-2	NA	TGTGCCCTCCTCGAGGCTGGCTACACCTTC	CALLEAGYTF
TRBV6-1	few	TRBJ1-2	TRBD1	TGTGCCAGCAGTGAAAGCACAGGGGGAACGGGCTACACCTTC	CASSESTGGTGYTF
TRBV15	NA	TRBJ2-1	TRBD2	TGTGCCACCAGCATTAACGGGACTAGCGGTAGGAATGAGCAGTTCTTC	CATSINGTSGRNEQFF
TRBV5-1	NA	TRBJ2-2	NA	TGCGCCAGCAGCTTGGAACTTTCTTCCGGGGAGCTGTTTTTT	CASSLELSSGELFF
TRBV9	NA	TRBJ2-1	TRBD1	TGTGCCAGCAGCCCGAGAGGGGGACAGGGGGCCAACAATGAGCAGTTCTTC	CASSPRGGQGANNEQFF
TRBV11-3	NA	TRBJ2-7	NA	TGTGCCAGCAGCGGAGAGGGGGTTGGCTCCTACGAGCAGTACTTC	CASSGEGVGSYEQYF
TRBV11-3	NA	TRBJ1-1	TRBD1	TGTGCCAGCAGCTTATCGGGACAGAGGGGGAGAAACACTGAAGCTTTCTTT	CASSLSGQRGRNTEAFF
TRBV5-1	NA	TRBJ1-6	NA	TGCGCCAGCCCCTCCTCCAGGGTGGCACCCCTCCACTTT	CASPSSRVAPLHF